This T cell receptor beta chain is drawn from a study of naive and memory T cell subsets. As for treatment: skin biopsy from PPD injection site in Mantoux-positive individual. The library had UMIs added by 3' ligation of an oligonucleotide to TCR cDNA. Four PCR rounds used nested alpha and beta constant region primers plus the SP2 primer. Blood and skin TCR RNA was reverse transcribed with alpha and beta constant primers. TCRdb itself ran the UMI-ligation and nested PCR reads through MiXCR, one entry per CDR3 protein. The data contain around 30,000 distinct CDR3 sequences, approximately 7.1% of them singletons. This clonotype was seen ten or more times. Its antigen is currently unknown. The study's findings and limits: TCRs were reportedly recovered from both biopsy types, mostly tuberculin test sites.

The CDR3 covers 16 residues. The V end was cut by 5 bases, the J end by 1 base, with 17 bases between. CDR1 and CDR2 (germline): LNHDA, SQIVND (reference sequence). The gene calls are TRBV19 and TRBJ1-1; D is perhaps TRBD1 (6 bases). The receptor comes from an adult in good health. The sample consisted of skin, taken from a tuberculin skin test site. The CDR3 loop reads CASSAGHRLQNTEAFF. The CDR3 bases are TGTGCCAGTAGTGCGGGACACCGACTACAGAACACTGAAGCTTTCTTT.